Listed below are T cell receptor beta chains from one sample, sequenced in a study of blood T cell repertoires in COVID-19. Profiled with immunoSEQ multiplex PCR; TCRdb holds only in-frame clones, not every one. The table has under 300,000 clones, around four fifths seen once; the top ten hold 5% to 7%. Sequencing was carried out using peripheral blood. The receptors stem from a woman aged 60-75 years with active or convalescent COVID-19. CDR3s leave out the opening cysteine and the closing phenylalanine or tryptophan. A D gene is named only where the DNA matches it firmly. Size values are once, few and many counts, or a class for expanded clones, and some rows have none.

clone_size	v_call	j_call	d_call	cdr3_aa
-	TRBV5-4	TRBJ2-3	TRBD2	ASSSPSGGSTDTQY
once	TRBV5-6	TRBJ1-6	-	ASSQVSSYNSPLH
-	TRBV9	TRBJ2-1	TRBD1	ASSPRDSTFFYNEQF
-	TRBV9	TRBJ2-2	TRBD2	ASSSLAGSGELF
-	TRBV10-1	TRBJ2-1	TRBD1	ASSGKDRVAYNEQF
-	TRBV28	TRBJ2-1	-	ASSSGIYNEQF
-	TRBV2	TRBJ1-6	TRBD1	ASSINRDRNSPLH
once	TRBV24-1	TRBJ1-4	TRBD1	ATSEPQGAREKLF
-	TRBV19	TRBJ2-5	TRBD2	ASSTRASGITLYTQY
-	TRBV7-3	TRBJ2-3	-	ASSAGWGTDTQY
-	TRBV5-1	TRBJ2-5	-	ASSLGLEIETQY
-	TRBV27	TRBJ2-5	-	ASSLDRYQETQY
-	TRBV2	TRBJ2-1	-	ASSEDIGTYNEQF
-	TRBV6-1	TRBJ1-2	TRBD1	ASSVIQGAQGYGYT
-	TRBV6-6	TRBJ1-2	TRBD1	ASSLLRTGGYYGYT
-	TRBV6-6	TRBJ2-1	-	ASSYTRDNNEQF
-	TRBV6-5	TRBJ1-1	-	ASSYGAGETEAF
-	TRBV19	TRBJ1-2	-	ASSTGTSQGGYT
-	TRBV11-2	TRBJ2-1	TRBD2	AEGTNYNEQF
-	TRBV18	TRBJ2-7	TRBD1	ASSPQGARDEQY
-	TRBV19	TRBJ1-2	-	ASSIQGNWDGYT
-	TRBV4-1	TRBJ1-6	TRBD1	ASSQEGQTTSSYNSPLH
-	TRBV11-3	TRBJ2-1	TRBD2	ASSPSGGASYNEQF
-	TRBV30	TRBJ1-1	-	AWSRQFNTEAF
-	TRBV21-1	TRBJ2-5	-	ASSKFSAAIQETQY
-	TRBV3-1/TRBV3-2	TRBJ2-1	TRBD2	ASSQPLRASGGRGEQF
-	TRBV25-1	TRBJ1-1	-	ASSVWTANTEAF
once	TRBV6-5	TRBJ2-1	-	ATRQRASGNEQF
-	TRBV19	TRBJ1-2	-	ASSDSPTGLYGYT
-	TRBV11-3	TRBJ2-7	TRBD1	ASSPGTGVREQY
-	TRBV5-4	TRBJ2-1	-	ASSNGSSYNEQF
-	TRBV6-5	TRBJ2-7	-	ASGLASYEQY
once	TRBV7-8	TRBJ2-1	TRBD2	ASSLALSSGAIQSYNEQF
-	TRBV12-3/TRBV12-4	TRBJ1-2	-	ASSLYPGVGYT
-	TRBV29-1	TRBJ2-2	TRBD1	SVATGHNTGELF
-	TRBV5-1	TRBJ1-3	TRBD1	ASRSGTGPQRTIY
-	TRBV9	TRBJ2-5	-	ASSVGGGGWTETQY
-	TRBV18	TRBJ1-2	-	ASSPSGEYGYT
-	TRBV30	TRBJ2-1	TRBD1	AFRRDRRVGEQF
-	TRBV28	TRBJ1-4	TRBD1	ASGLTGINEKLF
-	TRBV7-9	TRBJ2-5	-	ASSLRAGETQY
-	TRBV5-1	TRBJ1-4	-	ASSLVAGATTNEKLF
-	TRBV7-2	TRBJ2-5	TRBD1	ASSQQGAGETQY
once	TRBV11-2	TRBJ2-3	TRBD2	ASAGLAGVGGTQY
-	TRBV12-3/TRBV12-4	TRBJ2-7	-	ASSFRGNYEQY
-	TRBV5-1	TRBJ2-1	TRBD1	ASSLEGADYNEQF
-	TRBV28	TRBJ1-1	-	ASTSPGPNTEAF
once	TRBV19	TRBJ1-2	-	ASSVPGVVANYGYT
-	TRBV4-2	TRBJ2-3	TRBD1	ASSSQTSGTGADTQY
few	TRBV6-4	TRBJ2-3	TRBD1	ASTGEGTGIISDTQY
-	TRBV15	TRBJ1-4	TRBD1	ATSEGALGNEKLF
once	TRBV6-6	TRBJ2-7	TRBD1	ASIPGQGVYEQY
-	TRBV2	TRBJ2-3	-	ASSELGLEEGTDTQY
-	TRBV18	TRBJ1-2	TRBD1	ASSSDRQGGYT